The present TCR beta chain was sequenced within a study of cytomegalovirus exposure and HLA in healthy donors. With 5 bases clipped from V and 7 bases from J, the junction kept 9 bases outside the gene matches. The CDR3 is 15 residues long. Germline V gene lookup returns CDR1 SNHLY and CDR2 FYNNEI. The PCR had 60 Vbeta and 13 Jbeta primers. TCRdb's table, derived via immunoSEQ multiplex PCR, lists solely in-frame clones and lacks some. This repertoire includes about 140,000 clones. The genes are TRBV2 and TRBJ2-1, with 9 nucleotides matching TRBD2. The sample taken for sequencing was PBMCs. This clonotype was sampled from a woman between 18 and 29 years old in good health and CMV-seronegative. CDR3 loop: CASSYGGRVLNEQFF. CDR3 nucleotide sequence: TGTGCCAGCAGTTACGGCGGGAGGGTTCTAAATGAGCAGTTCTTC.